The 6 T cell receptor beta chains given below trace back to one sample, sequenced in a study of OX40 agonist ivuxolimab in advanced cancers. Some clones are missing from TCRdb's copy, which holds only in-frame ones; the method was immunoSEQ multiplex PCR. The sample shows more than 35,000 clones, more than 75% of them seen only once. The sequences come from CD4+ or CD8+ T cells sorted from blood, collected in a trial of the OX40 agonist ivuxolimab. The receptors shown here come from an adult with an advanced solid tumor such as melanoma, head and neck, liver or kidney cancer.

CDR3 region: CSDRDGTQGTQYF. DNA of the CDR3: TGCAGCGACCGCGATGGGACACAGGGGACCCAGTACTTC. The V call is TRBV29-1, the J call TRBJ2-5; tentative D call: TRBD1 (6 bases). The V end was cut by 7 bases, the J end by 7 bases, with 19 bases between. This CDR3 spans 13 amino acids. CDR1 SQVTM and CDR2 ANQGSEA come from the germline V gene.

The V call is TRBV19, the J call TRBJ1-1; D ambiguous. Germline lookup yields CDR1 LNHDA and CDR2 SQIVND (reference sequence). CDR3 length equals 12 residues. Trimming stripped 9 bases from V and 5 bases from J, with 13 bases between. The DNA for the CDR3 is TGTGCCAGCCGCCTTGGACGGACTGAAGCTTTCTTT. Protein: CASRLGRTEAFF.

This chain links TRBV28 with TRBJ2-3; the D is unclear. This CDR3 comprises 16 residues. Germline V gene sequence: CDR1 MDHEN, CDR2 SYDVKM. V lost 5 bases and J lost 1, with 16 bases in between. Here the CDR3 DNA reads TGTGCCAGCAGTCCCGTCGAGGAGACCCGCACAGATACGCAGTATTTT. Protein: CASSPVEETRTDTQYF.

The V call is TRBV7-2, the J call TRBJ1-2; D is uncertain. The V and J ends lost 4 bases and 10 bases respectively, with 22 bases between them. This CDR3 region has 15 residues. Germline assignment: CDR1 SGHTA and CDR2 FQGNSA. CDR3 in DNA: TGTGCCAGCAGCTCCCGGAAGGCGGAGGAAGGTCTCTACACCTTC. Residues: CASSSRKAEEGLYTF.

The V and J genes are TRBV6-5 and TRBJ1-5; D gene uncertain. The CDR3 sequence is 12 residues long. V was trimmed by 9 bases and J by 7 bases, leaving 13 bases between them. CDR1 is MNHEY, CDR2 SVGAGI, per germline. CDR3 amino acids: CARRGREQPQHF. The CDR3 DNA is TGTGCCAGACGGGGAAGGGAACAGCCCCAGCATTTT.

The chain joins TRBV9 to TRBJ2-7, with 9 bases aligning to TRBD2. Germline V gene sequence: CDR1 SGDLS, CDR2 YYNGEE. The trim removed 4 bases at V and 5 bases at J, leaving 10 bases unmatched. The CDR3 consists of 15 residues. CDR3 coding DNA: TGTGCCAGCAGCCCCCCGGGACTAGCCCACCACGAGCAGTACTTC. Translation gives CASSPPGLAHHEQYF.